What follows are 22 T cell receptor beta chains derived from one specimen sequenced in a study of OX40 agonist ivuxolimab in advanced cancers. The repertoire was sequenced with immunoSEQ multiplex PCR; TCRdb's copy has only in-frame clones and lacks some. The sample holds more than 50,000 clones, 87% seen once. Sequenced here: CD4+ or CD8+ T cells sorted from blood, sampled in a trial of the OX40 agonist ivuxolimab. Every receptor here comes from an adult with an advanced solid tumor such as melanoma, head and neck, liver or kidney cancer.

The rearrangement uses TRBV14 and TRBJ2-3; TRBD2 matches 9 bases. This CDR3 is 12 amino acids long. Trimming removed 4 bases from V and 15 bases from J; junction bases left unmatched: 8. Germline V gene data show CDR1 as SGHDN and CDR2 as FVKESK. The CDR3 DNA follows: TGTGCCAGCAGCCCCATCGGGACTAGCCTCTATTTT. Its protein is CASSPIGTSLYF.

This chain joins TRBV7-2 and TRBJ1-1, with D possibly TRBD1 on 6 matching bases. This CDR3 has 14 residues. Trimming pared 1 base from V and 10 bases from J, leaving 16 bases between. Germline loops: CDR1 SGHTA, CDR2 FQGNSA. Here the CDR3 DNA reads TGTGCCAGCAGCTTAGACTTTAGGGGGTTGGGAGCTTTCTTT. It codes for CASSLDFRGLGAFF.

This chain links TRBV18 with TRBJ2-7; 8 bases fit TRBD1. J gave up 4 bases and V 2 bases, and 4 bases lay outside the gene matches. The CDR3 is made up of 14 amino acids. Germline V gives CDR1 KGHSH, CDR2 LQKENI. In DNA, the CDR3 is TGTGCCAGCTCACCAGAGACAGGGGTTTACGAGCAGTACTTC. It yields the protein CASSPETGVYEQYF. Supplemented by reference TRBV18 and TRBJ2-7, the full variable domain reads NAGVMQNPRHLVRRRGQEARLRCSPMKGHSHVYWYRQLPEEGLKFMVYLQKENIIDESGMPKERFSAEFPKEGPSILRIQQVVRGDSAAYFCASSPETGVYEQYFGPGTRLTVT.

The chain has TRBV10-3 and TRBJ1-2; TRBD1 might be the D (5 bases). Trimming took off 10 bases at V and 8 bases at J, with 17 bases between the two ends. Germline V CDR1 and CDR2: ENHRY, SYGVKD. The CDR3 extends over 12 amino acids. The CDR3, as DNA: TGTGCCACATCCCGGGACGCCTACGGCTACACCTTC. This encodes CATSRDAYGYTF.

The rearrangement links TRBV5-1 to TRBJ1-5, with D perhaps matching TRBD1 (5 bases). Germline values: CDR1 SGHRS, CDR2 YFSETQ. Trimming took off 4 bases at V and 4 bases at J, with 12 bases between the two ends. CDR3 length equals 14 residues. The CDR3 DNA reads TGCGCCAGCAGCCCGGACGGGGGGAATCAGCCCCAGCATTTT. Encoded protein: CASSPDGGNQPQHF.

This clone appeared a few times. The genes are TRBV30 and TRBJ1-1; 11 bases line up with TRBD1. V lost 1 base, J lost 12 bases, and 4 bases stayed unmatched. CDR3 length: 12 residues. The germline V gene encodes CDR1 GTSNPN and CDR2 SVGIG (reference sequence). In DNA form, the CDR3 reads TGTGCCTGGAGTGGGGACAGGGGGAGAACTTTCTTT. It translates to CAWSGDRGRTFF.

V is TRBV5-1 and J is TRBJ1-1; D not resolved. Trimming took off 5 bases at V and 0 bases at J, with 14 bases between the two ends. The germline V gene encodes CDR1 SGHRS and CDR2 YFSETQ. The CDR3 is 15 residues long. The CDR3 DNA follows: TGCGCCAGCAGTCCAATCGGAGGGTTGAACACTGAAGCTTTCTTT. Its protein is CASSPIGGLNTEAFF. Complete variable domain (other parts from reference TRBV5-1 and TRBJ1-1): KAGVTQTPRYLIKTRGQQVTLSCSPISGHRSVSWYQQTPGQGLQFLFEYFSETQRNKGNFPGRFSGRQFSNSRSEMNVSTLELGDSALYLCASSPIGGLNTEAFFGQGTRLTVV.

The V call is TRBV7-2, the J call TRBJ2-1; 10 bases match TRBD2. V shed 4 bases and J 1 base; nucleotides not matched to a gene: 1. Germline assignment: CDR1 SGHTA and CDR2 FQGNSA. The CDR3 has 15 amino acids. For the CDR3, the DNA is TGTGCCAGCAGCTCTAGCGGGAGATCCTACAATGAGCAGTTCTTC. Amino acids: CASSSSGRSYNEQFF.

CDR3 region: CASAGGRGSYEQYF. CDR3 DNA sequence: TGTGCCAGCGCGGGGGGGCGGGGTTCCTACGAGCAGTACTTC. The V and J genes are TRBV6-5 and TRBJ2-7, with 9 bases lining up with TRBD2. The CDR3 sequence is 14 residues long. Germline V gene data show CDR1 as MNHEY and CDR2 as SVGAGI. J was trimmed by 1 base and V by 8 bases; bases with no gene match: 6.

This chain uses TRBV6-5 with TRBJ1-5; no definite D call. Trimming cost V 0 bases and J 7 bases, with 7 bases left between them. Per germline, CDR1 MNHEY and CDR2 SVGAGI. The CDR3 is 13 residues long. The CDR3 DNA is TGTGCCAGCAGTTACTCGTGGCGGCAGCCCCAGCATTTT. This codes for CASSYSWRQPQHF.

The CDR3 region is CASSSQTGTNQPQHF. The CDR3 bases are TGTGCCAGCAGCTCCCAGACAGGGACCAATCAGCCCCAGCATTTT. V and J are TRBV7-6 and TRBJ1-5, with 7 bases aligning to TRBD1. Losses at the gene ends were 4 bases for V and 3 bases for J; bases not matched to a gene: 6. The CDR3 runs to 15 residues. Germline CDR1 and CDR2: SGHVS and FNYEAQ.

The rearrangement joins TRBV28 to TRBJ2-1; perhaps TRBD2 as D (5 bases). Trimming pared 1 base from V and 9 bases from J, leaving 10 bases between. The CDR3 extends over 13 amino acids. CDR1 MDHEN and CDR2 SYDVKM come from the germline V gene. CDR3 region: CASSLFPSGEQFF. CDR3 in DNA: TGTGCCAGCAGTTTATTCCCGAGCGGTGAGCAGTTCTTC. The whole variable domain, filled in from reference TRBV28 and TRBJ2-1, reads DVKVTQSSRYLVKRTGEKVFLECVQDMDHENMFWYRQDPGLGLRLIYFSYDVKMKEKGDIPEGYSVSREKKERFSLILESASTNQTSMYLCASSLFPSGEQFFGPGTRLTVL.

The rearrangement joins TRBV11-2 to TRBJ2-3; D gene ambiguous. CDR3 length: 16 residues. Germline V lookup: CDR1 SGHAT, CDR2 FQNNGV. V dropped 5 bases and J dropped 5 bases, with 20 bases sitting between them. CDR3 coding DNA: TGTGCCAGCAGCCGCAAAATCCCCCCGGCATTAGATACGCAGTATTTT. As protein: CASSRKIPPALDTQYF. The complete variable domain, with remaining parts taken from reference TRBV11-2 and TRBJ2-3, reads EAGVAQSPRYKIIEKRQSVAFWCNPISGHATLYWYQQILGQGPKLLIQFQNNGVVDDSQLPKDRFSAERLKGVDSTLKIQPAKLEDSAVYLCASSRKIPPALDTQYFGPGTRLTVL.

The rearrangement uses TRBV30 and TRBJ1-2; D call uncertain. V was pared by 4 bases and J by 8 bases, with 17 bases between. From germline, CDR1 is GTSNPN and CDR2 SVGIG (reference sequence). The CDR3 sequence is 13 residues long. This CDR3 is CAWTLEVQGGYTF. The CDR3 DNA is TGTGCCTGGACCCTAGAGGTTCAAGGAGGCTACACCTTC.

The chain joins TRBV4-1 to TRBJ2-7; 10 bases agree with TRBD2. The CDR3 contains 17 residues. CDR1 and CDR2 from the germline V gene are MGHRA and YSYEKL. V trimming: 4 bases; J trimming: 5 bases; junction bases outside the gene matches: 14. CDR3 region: CASSRRRPSGREDEQYF. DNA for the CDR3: TGCGCCAGCAGCCGCCGAAGGCCTAGCGGGAGAGAGGACGAGCAGTACTTC.

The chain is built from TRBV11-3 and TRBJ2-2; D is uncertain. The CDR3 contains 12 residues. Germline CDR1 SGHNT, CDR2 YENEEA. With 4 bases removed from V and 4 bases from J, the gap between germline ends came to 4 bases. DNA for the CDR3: TGTGCCAGCAGCTCAATCACCGGGGAGCTGTTTTTT. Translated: CASSSITGELFF.

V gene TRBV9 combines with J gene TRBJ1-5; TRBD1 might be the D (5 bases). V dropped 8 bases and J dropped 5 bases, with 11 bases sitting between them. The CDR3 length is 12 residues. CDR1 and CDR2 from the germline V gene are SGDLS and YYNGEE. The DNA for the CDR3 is TGTGCCAGTGGGGGGGATGATCAGCCCCAGCATTTT. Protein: CASGGDDQPQHF.

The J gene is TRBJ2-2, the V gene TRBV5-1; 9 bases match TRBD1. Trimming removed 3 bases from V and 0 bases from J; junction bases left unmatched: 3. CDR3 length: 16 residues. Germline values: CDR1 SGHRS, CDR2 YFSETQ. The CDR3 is CASSSTGGSNTGELFF. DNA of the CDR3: TGCGCCAGCAGCTCCACAGGGGGCTCGAACACCGGGGAGCTGTTTTTT. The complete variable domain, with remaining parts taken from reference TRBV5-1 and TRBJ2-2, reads KAGVTQTPRYLIKTRGQQVTLSCSPISGHRSVSWYQQTPGQGLQFLFEYFSETQRNKGNFPGRFSGRQFSNSRSEMNVSTLELGDSALYLCASSSTGGSNTGELFFGEGSRLTVL.

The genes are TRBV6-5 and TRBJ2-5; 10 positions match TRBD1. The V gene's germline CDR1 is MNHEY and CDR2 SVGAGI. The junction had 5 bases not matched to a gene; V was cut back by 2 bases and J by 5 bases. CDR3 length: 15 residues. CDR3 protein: CASSYGTGVRETQYF. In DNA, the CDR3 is TGTGCCAGCAGTTACGGGACAGGGGTTAGGGAGACCCAGTACTTC.

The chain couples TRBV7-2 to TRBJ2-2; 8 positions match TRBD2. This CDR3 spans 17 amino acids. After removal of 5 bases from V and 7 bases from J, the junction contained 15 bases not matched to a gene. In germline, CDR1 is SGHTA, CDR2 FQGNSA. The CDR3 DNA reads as TGTGCCAGCAGCACTGGCCGGCCCCGGGAGGGCGGCGGGGAGCTGTTTTTT. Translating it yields CASSTGRPREGGGELFF.

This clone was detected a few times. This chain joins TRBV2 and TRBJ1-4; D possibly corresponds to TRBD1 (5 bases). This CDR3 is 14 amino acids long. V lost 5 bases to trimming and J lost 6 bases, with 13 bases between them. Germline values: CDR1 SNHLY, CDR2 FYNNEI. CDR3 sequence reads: CASSWVTTDEKLFF. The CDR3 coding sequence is TGTGCCAGCAGTTGGGTCACGACAGATGAAAAACTGTTTTTT.

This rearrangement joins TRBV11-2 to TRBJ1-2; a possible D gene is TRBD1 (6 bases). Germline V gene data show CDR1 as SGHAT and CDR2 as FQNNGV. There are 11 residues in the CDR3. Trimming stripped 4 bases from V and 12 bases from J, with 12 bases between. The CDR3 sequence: CASSSGQGDTF. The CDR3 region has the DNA TGTGCCAGCAGCTCGGGACAAGGTGACACCTTC.